These 15 T cell receptor beta chains were all obtained from the same sample, sequenced in a study of T-cell reconstitution after alpha-beta-depleted transplantation in children. Construction of the TCRbeta library involved unique molecular identifiers. One entry per CDR3 protein, called by TCRdb with MiXCR from the PCR reads. This sample has 200,000 to 250,000 distinct CDR3 sequences, with about 8.7% found just once. The material sequenced was PBMCs, mostly from graft donor cells, taken 360 days after TCRalphabeta/CD19-depleted stem cell transplant. Every receptor here comes from a male patient between 2 and 15 years old who had a stem cell transplant for acute myeloid leukemia, so the T cells may come from the graft donor.

The gene calls are TRBV4-1 and TRBJ1-1; 9 nucleotides match TRBD1. Germline V gene lookup returns CDR1 MGHRA and CDR2 YSYEKL. This CDR3 spans 14 amino acids. The J segment lost 4 bases and the V segment lost 4 bases, leaving 4 bases of the junction unmatched. CDR3 sequence (DNA): TGCGCCAGCAGCCGAGACAGGGGGGTCACTGAAGCTTTCTTT. Translation gives CASSRDRGVTEAFF.

This chain uses TRBV6-5 with TRBJ1-6; D is possibly TRBD1 (6 bases). The CDR3 sequence is 17 residues long. The V gene's germline CDR1 is MNHEY and CDR2 SVGAGI. V lost 2 bases, J lost 0 bases, and 11 bases lay in between. The CDR3 sequence: CASSYVGRGSYNSPLHF. CDR3 bases: TGTGCCAGCAGTTACGTAGGCAGGGGCTCCTATAATTCACCCCTCCACTTT.

This clonotype was counted many times. The V call is TRBV5-1, the J call TRBJ2-3, with D perhaps TRBD2 (5 bases). The length of the CDR3 is 14 residues. Germline CDR1 SGHRS, CDR2 YFSETQ. V dropped 2 bases and J dropped 0 bases, with 7 bases sitting between them. CDR3 nucleotides: TGCGCCAGCAGCTTCCAGCGGAGCACAGATACGCAGTATTTT. Residues: CASSFQRSTDTQYF.

V and J are TRBV20-1 and TRBJ1-5; D is perhaps TRBD1 (5 bases). The germline V gene encodes CDR1 DFQATT and CDR2 SNEGSKA (reference sequence). The CDR3 has 14 residues. The V gene lost 6 bases and the J gene lost 4 bases, with 16 bases spanning the gap. For the CDR3, the DNA is TGCAGTGCAACCCCCGGGGCCGCGAATCAGCCCCAGCATTTT. Translated, it gives CSATPGAANQPQHF.

This clonotype turned up a few times. The V call is TRBV20-1, the J call TRBJ2-1; D perhaps matches TRBD2 (6 bases). The CDR3 sequence is 14 residues long. The germline V gene has CDR1 DFQATT and CDR2 SNEGSKA (reference sequence). V lost 6 bases and J lost 0, with 12 bases in between. This CDR3 is CSAKEGYSYNEQFF. The CDR3, as DNA: TGCAGTGCCAAGGAGGGGTACTCCTACAATGAGCAGTTCTTC.

The gene calls are TRBV5-1 and TRBJ2-1, with 16 bases fitting TRBD2. The CDR3 covers 23 residues. Germline CDR1 is SGHRS and CDR2 is YFSETQ. Unmatched junction bases numbered 20, after V lost 2 bases and J lost 3 bases. The DNA for the CDR3 is TGCGCCAGCAGCTTCCAGCCGGGACTAGCGGGAGGGCTTACCATCTCCCACTACAATGAGCAGTTCTTC. Translation: CASSFQPGLAGGLTISHYNEQFF.

The CDR3 protein is CASSSGIRNTGELFF. The DNA for the CDR3 is TGTGCCAGCAGTTCCGGGATTAGGAACACCGGGGAGCTGTTTTTT. The gene calls are TRBV2 and TRBJ2-2, with a possible D match to TRBD2 (5 bases). CDR3 size: 15 residues. V gave up 5 bases and J gave up 1 base, with 11 bases separating them. Per germline, CDR1 SNHLY and CDR2 FYNNEI.

This clonotype has a count of ten or more. The chain is built from TRBV5-5 and TRBJ2-5; a weak D match, TRBD1 (6 bases). Germline CDR1 and CDR2: SGHKS and YYEKEE (reference sequence). Trimming shortened V by 1 base and J by 3 bases, and 10 bases separated the two germline ends. This CDR3 has 14 amino acids. The CDR3 region has the DNA TGTGCCAGCAGCTTGTGGTCAGGGGAAGAGACCCAGTACTTC. This codes for CASSLWSGEETQYF.

This clonotype appeared a single time. A read error may be the cause here, since a much bigger clone is one base away. This chain joins TRBV7-8 and TRBJ2-1; D is tentatively TRBD1 or TRBD2 (5 bases each). Germline V gene lookup returns CDR1 SGHVS and CDR2 FQNEAQ. The V and J ends lost 5 bases and 2 bases respectively, with 19 bases between them. The CDR3 consists of 17 residues. CDR3 residues: CASSPRQEGKTYNEQFF. CDR3 DNA: TGTGCCAGCAGCCCACGTCAAGAGGGGAAAACCTACAATGAGCAGTTCTTC.

DNA for the CDR3: TGCGCCAGCAGCTTGGAGGGCGGGCCCCACAATGAGCAGTTCTTC. The encoded protein is CASSLEGGPHNEQFF. The chain carries TRBV5-1 and TRBJ2-1, with D perhaps matching TRBD2 (5 bases). V was pared by 0 bases and J by 5 bases, with 12 bases between. CDR1 is SGHRS and CDR2 is YFSETQ in the germline V gene. There are 15 residues in the CDR3.

This clonotype was observed at least ten times. The rearrangement uses TRBV20-1 and TRBJ2-5, with D tentatively TRBD1 (6 bases). The germline V gene encodes CDR1 DFQATT and CDR2 SNEGSKA (reference sequence). The CDR3 extends over 14 amino acids. V was clipped by 3 bases and J by 5 bases, with 16 bases between them. CDR3 DNA sequence: TGCAGTGCTAGTAGAATCGGGACATCGGAGACCCAGTACTTC. Its translation: CSASRIGTSETQYF.

This clonotype was recorded at least ten times. J is TRBJ2-5 and V is TRBV20-1; D ambiguous. Trimming removed 3 bases at V and 1 base at J, with 0 bases between. The CDR3 contains 10 residues. The germline V gene has CDR1 DFQATT and CDR2 SNEGSKA (reference sequence). This CDR3 reads CSASQETQYF. The CDR3 DNA reads TGCAGTGCTAGCCAAGAGACCCAGTACTTC.

The J gene is TRBJ1-2, the V gene TRBV5-1; D remains unclear. The CDR3 length is 14 residues. V was cut by 2 bases and J by 4 bases, with 12 bases left in between. CDR1 is SGHRS, CDR2 YFSETQ, per germline. CDR3 amino acids: CASSLEGFGYGYTF. The CDR3 DNA reads as TGCGCCAGCAGCTTAGAGGGTTTCGGCTATGGCTACACCTTC.

The chain combines TRBV2 with TRBJ1-2, with D maybe TRBD1 (5 bases). Trimming left V 5 bases short and J 5 bases short, with 15 bases between. CDR1 and CDR2 from the germline V gene are SNHLY and FYNNEI. CDR3 size: 14 residues. The CDR3 nucleotides are TGTGCCAGCAGTTCCACCGGGACTTCATATGGCTACACCTTC. Protein sequence: CASSSTGTSYGYTF.

This clonotype was counted a few times. V gene TRBV7-2 combines with J gene TRBJ2-1; D is possibly TRBD2 (6 bases). V lost 0 bases, J lost 6 bases, and 18 bases lay in between. The length of the CDR3 is 17 residues. Germline V CDR1 and CDR2: SGHTA, FQGNSA. This CDR3 reads CASSLAVWTKARNEQFF. Here the CDR3 DNA reads TGTGCCAGCAGCTTAGCAGTTTGGACTAAAGCGCGCAATGAGCAGTTCTTC.